This T cell receptor beta chain was documented in a study of shared clonotypes between healthy human individuals. Profiling relied on immunoSEQ multiplex PCR, and the TCRdb table lists in-frame clones only, not all of them. The repertoire includes about 1 million clones, about 75% of them detected once, and 1.4% to 1.5% sits in the top ten. Source material: memory CD4+ T cells sorted from blood. Subset: CD45RA-negative fraction. This sequence originates from a man between 18 and 35 years old in good health.

The CDR3 protein is CASSPRLAGGLAYEQYF. The CDR3 DNA follows: TGTGCCAGCTCACCCAGACTAGCGGGAGGGCTTGCGTACGAGCAGTACTTC. The genes are TRBV18 and TRBJ2-7; 14 bases fit TRBD2. J was trimmed by 4 bases and V by 3 bases; bases with no gene match: 8. Germline CDR1 is KGHSH and CDR2 is LQKENI. There are 17 residues in the CDR3.